The clone carrying this TCR beta chain was picked up one time. This sample is drawn from a study of blood T cell repertoires in COVID-19. On the study more broadly: Donors in the United States, Italy and Spain gave samples during acute or convalescent COVID-19. PBMCs, B-cell-depleted T cells, or T cells provided the cDNA or gDNA that made up the material.

CDR3 length: 14 residues. CDR1 and CDR2 from the germline V gene are SGDLS and YYNGEE. V shed 2 bases and J 11 bases; nucleotides not matched to a gene: 8. The assay was immunoSEQ multiplex PCR, and TCRdb's table has in-frame clones only and misses some. The sample consists of approximately 52,000 clones, approximately 81% of them appearing once. This TCR came from a woman aged 80 or over with acute or convalescent COVID-19. Material for sequencing was peripheral blood. The chain uses TRBV9 and TRBJ1-1; 11 bases map to TRBD1. As DNA, the CDR3 is TGTGCCAGCAGCGTTCAGGGACAGGGGGTAGAGGCTTTCTTT. It yields the protein CASSVQGQGVEAFF.